This T cell receptor (beta chain) emerged from a study of cytomegalovirus exposure and HLA in healthy donors. In the PCR, 60 Vbeta and 13 Jbeta primers were used. Profiling relied on immunoSEQ multiplex PCR, and the TCRdb table lists in-frame clones only, not all of them. The sample holds 95,000 to 110,000 clones, around three quarters seen once. This CDR3 region has 15 residues. J was trimmed by 13 bases and V by 5 bases; bases with no gene match: 14. CDR1 is SGDLS, CDR2 YYNGEE, per germline. Sequenced input: PBMCs. The chain uses TRBV9 and TRBJ1-4, with 10 bases identical to TRBD1. This TCR derives from a young man in good health and CMV-seronegative. CDR3 loop: CASSAEGTGDGRLFF. CDR3 sequence (DNA): TGTGCCAGCAGTGCAGAGGGGACAGGGGATGGTAGACTGTTTTTT.